This T cell receptor (beta chain) was profiled in a study of blood T cell repertoires in COVID-19 (dated by TCRdb to 2018 to 2021). In the study overall: The collaborator samples originated in the United States, Italy and Spain and spanned the acute and convalescent phases of COVID-19. The prospective study material was composed of cDNA or gDNA derived from T cells, B-cell-depleted T cells, or PBMCs. The dataset comprised deeply sampled blood TCRbeta repertoires from subjects exposed to, actively infected with, or recovered from COVID-19. A freely available public database, intended as a resource for researchers studying the immune response to SARS-CoV-2, is where the repertoires were released. The samples were drawn from two sources: the first 160 participants of the ongoing ImmuneRACE study, and 1,000 to 1,500 subjects contributed by 6 global collaborators. A de-identified subject ID, COVID-19 status, age in years and sex were almost always included in the sample metadata. Where HLA class I and class II types were available, the types were taken from metadata supplied by the sample provider, not from assay-based typing. The paper's findings and limits, for the study overall: How much clinical and demographic metadata was included differed by source and by participant, and the metadata was provided uncurated.

In its sample, this clone was seen a few times. This receptor's antigen is unknown. No per-base quality is available; no much larger clone lies one base away. TCRbeta CDR3 regions were amplified from genomic DNA by means of the immunoSEQ Assay, a bias-controlled multiplex PCR. The original methods were these. The number of nucleated cells in each sample was estimated by amplification of reference gene primers within the assay. To quantify the absolute abundance of each unique TCRbeta CDR3 rearrangement, sequence reads were collapsed and filtered. Productive Simpson clonality was computed per sample as the square root of Simpson's diversity index over productive rearrangements. In its TCRdb copy, this immuneACCESS table keeps in-frame sequences only and misses some clones. Where compared with another copy, unresolved V genes explain less than half of these, and the others have no known cause. V and J calls and clone size are given by that table; D and trimming were obtained from the DNA. Within this sample are over 300,000 clones, with 65% to 90% of them counted one time only. The leading ten clones occupy more than 6% of the sample.

For this chain, trimming is 4 bases at the V end and 3 bases at the J end, and the number of junction bases without a gene match is 12. The cysteine opens and the phenylalanine closes a CDR3 of 16 amino acids. CDR3 DNA only is kept here, 48 bases in frame from base 1. CDR1 is given as MNHEY and CDR2 as SVGAGI, both from the germline V gene. Collaborating institutions collected whole blood in K2EDTA tubes following their own protocols. For TCRbeta analysis, collaborators shipped samples in one of three forms: frozen whole blood, isolated PBMCs, or DNA extracted from either of those sample types. Recombination linked TRBV6-5 to TRBJ2-7, with 7 bases aligning to TRBD2. This clonotype was obtained from a human donor in a cohort sampled during active COVID-19. What was sequenced was peripheral blood. The DNA sequence is TGTGCCAGCAGTTTTGGGGGGGTGTCTCGTAGCTACGAGCAGTACTTC. Translated, this gives CASSFGGVSRSYEQYF.